The rows below give T cell receptor beta chains drawn from one sample of a study of T cells in Graves' hyperthyroidism and ophthalmopathy. Each CDR3 protein is one row after TCRdb ran MiXCR on the multiplex PCR reads. The table has approximately 400,000 distinct CDR3 sequences, approximately 14% seen once. Sequencing used blood. These receptors all come from an older woman with Graves' hyperthyroidism. The CDR3 runs from the conserved cysteine through the conserved F or W. A D gene is named only where the DNA matches it firmly.

TRBJ2-3 | TRBV7-3 | NA | CASSLRGGFGTDTQYF
TRBJ2-6 | TRBV28 | NA | CASSSSGAGANVLTF
TRBJ1-1 | TRBV28 | NA | CATAAGEAFF
TRBJ2-7 | TRBV28 | NA | CASSSSGWEQYF
TRBJ2-5 | TRBV20-1 | NA | CSARPNSVGQYF
TRBJ1-4 | TRBV29-1 | TRBD1 | CSVTTFGGQGEKLFF
TRBJ2-3 | TRBV5-1 | TRBD1 | CASSLMASGQGGLDTQYF
TRBJ1-4 | TRBV7-9 | NA | CASSPRTEKLFF
TRBJ2-1 | TRBV2 | NA | CASILYPSVGDEQFF
TRBJ1-1 | TRBV12-3/TRBV12-4 | TRBD1 | CASNPGQGSTEAFF
TRBJ1-4 | TRBV6-1 | TRBD1 | CASRETGVREKLFF
TRBJ2-3 | TRBV5-1 | TRBD1 | CASSLAGQGADTQYF
TRBJ1-6 | TRBV9 | NA | CASSVGEWNSPLHF
TRBJ2-4 | TRBV24-1 | NA | CATSGSSTGKNIQYF
TRBJ2-3 | TRBV9 | NA | CASSVAQGRGADTQYF
TRBJ1-1 | TRBV12-3/TRBV12-4 | NA | CASSLSGAGTEAFF
TRBJ2-2 | TRBV29-1 | NA | CSVAEGRTTGELFF
TRBJ2-5 | TRBV5-1 | NA | CASSLAATQETQYF
TRBJ1-4 | TRBV20-1 | TRBD1 | CSARDKDRAGEKLFF
TRBJ1-5 | TRBV19 | NA | CASNRDNNQPQHF
TRBJ2-3 | TRBV12-3/TRBV12-4 | NA | CASSLGAQLSTDTQYF
TRBJ2-5 | TRBV14 | TRBD2 | CASSQGLAGWGQETQYF
TRBJ2-1 | TRBV14 | TRBD2 | CASRPSGSYNEQFF
TRBJ1-1 | TRBV3-1 | TRBD1 | CASSPIGRQGDYLNTEAFF
TRBJ1-1 | TRBV29-1 | NA | CSVEQGLGTEAFF
TRBJ1-1 | TRBV5-1 | NA | CASSLIGDRISEAFF
TRBJ2-3 | TRBV10-1 | TRBD2 | CASSAGLAGGGIRTDTQYF
TRBJ2-3 | TRBV19 | NA | CASSSGQLDTQYF
TRBJ2-5 | TRBV12-3/TRBV12-4 | TRBD2 | CASSLSGSRETQYF
TRBJ2-1 | TRBV7-9 | NA | CASMAAGDEQFF
TRBJ2-7 | TRBV10-3 | TRBD1 | CAISVGTGGTYEQYF
TRBJ1-1 | TRBV10-3 | TRBD1 | CAIVGTGATEAFF
TRBJ2-7 | TRBV7-9 | TRBD2 | CASSKRGRTSGAHEQYF
TRBJ2-5 | TRBV30 | TRBD2 | CAWTIGLAGGLAQYF
TRBJ2-3 | TRBV2 | NA | CASCANPAVPSFQDTQYF